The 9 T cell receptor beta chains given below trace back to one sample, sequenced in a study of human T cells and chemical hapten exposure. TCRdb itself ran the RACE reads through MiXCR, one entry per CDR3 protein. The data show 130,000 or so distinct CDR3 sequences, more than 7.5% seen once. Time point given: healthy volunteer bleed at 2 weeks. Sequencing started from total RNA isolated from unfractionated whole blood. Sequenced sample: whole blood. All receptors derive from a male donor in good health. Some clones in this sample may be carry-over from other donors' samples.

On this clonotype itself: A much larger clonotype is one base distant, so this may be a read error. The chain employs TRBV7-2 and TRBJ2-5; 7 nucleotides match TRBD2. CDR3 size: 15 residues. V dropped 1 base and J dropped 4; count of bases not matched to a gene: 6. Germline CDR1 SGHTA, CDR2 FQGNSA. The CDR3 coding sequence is TGTGCCAGCAGCTTAGTTGCTTGCGGGGGAGAGACCCAGTACTTC. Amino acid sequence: CASSLVACGGETQYF.

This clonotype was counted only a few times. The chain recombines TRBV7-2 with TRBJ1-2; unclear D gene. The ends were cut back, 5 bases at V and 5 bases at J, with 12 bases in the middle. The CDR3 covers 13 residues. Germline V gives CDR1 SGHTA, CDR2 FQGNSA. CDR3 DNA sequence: TGTGCCAGCAGCCCCGGACCGAAATATGGCTACACCTTC. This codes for CASSPGPKYGYTF.

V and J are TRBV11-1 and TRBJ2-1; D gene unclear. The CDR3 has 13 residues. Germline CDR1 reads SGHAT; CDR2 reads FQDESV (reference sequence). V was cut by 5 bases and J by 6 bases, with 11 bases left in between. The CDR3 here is CASSHLVSNEQFF. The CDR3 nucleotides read TGTGCCAGCAGCCACCTGGTCTCCAATGAGCAGTTCTTC.

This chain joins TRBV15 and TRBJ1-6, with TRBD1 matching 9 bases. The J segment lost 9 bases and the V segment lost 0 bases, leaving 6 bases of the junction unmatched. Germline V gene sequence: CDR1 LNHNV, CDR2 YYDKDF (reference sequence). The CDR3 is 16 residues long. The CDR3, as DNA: TGTGCCACCAGCAGAGACAAACAGGGGGCGAGTTCACCCCTCCACTTT. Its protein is CATSRDKQGASSPLHF.

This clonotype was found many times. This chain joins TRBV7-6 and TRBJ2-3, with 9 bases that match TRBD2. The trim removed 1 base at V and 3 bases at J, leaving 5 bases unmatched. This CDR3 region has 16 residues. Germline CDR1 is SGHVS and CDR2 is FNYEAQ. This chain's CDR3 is CASSLGGSGRTDTQYF. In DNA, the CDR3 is TGTGCCAGCAGCTTAGGGGGTAGCGGGAGAACAGATACGCAGTATTTT.

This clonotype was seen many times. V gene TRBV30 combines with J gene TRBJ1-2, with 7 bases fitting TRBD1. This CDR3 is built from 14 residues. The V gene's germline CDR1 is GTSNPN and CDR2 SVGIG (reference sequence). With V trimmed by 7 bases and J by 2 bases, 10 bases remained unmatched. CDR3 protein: CALPPGQLNYGYTF. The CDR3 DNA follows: TGTGCCTTGCCGCCGGGACAGTTAAACTATGGCTACACCTTC.

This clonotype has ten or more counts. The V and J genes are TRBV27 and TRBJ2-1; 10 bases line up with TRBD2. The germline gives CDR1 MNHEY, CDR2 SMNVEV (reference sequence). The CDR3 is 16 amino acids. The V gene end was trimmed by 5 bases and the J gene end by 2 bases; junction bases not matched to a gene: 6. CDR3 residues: CASSTTGTSAYNEQFF. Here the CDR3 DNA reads TGTGCCAGCAGTACAACCGGGACTAGCGCCTACAATGAGCAGTTCTTC.

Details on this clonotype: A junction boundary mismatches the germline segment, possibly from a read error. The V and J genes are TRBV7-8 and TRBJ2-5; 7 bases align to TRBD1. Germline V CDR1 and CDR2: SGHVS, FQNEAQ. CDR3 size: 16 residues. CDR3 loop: CGSSPGTAVNLGTQYF. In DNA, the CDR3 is TGTGGCAGCAGCCCCGGGACAGCCGTTAACCTAGGGACCCAGTACTTC. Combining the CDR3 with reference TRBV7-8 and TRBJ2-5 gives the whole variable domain GAGVSQSPRYKVAKRGQDVALRCDPISGHVSLFWYQQALGQGPEFLTYFQNEAQLDKSGLPSDRFFAERPEGSVSTLKIQRTQQEDSAVYLCGSSPGTAVNLGTQYFGPGTRLLVL.

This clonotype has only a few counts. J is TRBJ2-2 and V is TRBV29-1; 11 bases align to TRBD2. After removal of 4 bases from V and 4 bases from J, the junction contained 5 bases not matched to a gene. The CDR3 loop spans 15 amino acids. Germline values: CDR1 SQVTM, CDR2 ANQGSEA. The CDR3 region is CSVALGLAVTGELFF. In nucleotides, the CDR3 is TGCAGCGTTGCCTTGGGACTAGCGGTCACCGGGGAGCTGTTTTTT.